This T cell receptor beta chain stems from a study of Graves' ophthalmopathy and Graves' hyperthyroidism. Worth noting for this clonotype: Its antigen remains unknown.

Excluded: other autoimmune disease, uncontrolled infection, pregnancy or lactation. The length of the CDR3 is 16 residues. Germline V CDR1 and CDR2: SGHRS, YFSETQ. V was trimmed by 4 bases and J by 1 base, leaving 18 bases between them. Study-level results: In separating ophthalmopathy from stable hyperthyroidism, a 13-signature model achieved around 85% sensitivity and around 81% specificity. Blood also contained most of the expanded thyroid clonotypes above 0.001 frequency. This model predicted ophthalmopathy progression (sensitivity 70% to 71%, specificity 72.22%).

Amplification targeted the TCR beta CDR3 regions, with RNA transcripts as the source material. HTBI primers were used in a first-round RT-PCR, which preceded a second-round multiplex PCR. From the multiplex PCR reads, TCRdb called clonotypes with MiXCR, one entry per CDR3 protein. Of 600,000 to 950,000 distinct CDR3 sequences in the sample, roughly two fifths were seen once. Sequencing was carried out using peripheral blood. The origin of this receptor is an adult man with Graves' ophthalmopathy. The chain combines TRBV5-1 with TRBJ2-7; TRBD1 might be the D (6 bases). The CDR3 DNA is TGCGCCAGCAGCCACAAGGAGGAAACAGGGTCCTACGAGCAGTACTTC. The encoded protein is CASSHKEETGSYEQYF.